These 21 T cell receptor beta chains were all obtained from the same sample, sequenced in a study of siplizumab effects on memory and regulatory T cells. The table came from immunoSEQ multiplex PCR; TCRdb's copy has only in-frame clones and leaves some out. Of around 94,000 clones in the sample, roughly 92% are singletons; the top ten hold approximately 1.2%. The sequencing sample was made of CD4+ T cells sorted from blood. The source is a human donor in good health.

This clone was observed a single time. The V and J genes are TRBV2 and TRBJ2-7, with D possibly TRBD1 on 6 matching bases. Germline CDR1 SNHLY, CDR2 FYNNEI. The CDR3 length is 17 residues. Trimming shortened V by 5 bases and J by 1 base, and 21 bases separated the two germline ends. Here the CDR3 reads CASSFSSDRKVSYEQYF. CDR3 nucleotide sequence: TGTGCCAGCAGTTTTTCATCCGACAGGAAAGTTTCCTACGAGCAGTACTTC.

The chain recombines TRBV7-9 with TRBJ2-1; D not certain. Trimming removed 1 base from V and 9 bases from J, with 16 bases in between. Germline V lookup: CDR1 SEHNR, CDR2 FQNEAQ (reference sequence). The CDR3 runs 15 residues. CDR3 in amino acids: CASSLETLNDPEQFF. In nucleotides, the CDR3 is TGTGCCAGCAGCTTAGAGACATTAAATGACCCTGAGCAGTTCTTC.

The table lists this clone with a count of one. The chain links TRBV28 to TRBJ2-3; D possibly corresponds to TRBD2 (6 bases). CDR1 is MDHEN and CDR2 is SYDVKM in the germline V gene. This CDR3 is 13 amino acids long. Trimming stripped 1 base from V and 12 bases from J, with 14 bases between. The CDR3 spells CASSLSARDSQYF. CDR3 bases: TGTGCCAGCAGTTTATCAGCAAGGGACTCCCAGTATTTT. The variable domain in full, completed from reference TRBV28 and TRBJ2-3, reads DVKVTQSSRYLVKRTGEKVFLECVQDMDHENMFWYRQDPGLGLRLIYFSYDVKMKEKGDIPEGYSVSREKKERFSLILESASTNQTSMYLCASSLSARDSQYFGPGTRLTVL.

This sequence joins TRBV18 and TRBJ2-3; the D gene is possibly TRBD1 (5 bases). The CDR3 is 13 amino acids. In germline, CDR1 is KGHSH, CDR2 LQKENI. V gave up 3 bases and J gave up 5 bases, with 9 bases separating them. In DNA, the CDR3 is TGTGCCAGCTCACCCGGAAGGGGAGATACGCAGTATTTT. As protein: CASSPGRGDTQYF.

This chain joins TRBV5-1 and TRBJ2-3; 9 bases are shared with TRBD1. This CDR3 is 15 amino acids long. Unmatched junction bases numbered 2, after V lost 1 base and J lost 2 bases. Per the germline V gene, CDR1 is SGHRS and CDR2 is YFSETQ. CDR3 region: CASSLTGGTTDTQYF. CDR3 nucleotides: TGCGCCAGCAGCTTGACAGGGGGCACCACAGATACGCAGTATTTT. The full variable domain, in which reference TRBV5-1 and TRBJ2-3 provide the parts outside the CDR3, is KAGVTQTPRYLIKTRGQQVTLSCSPISGHRSVSWYQQTPGQGLQFLFEYFSETQRNKGNFPGRFSGRQFSNSRSEMNVSTLELGDSALYLCASSLTGGTTDTQYFGPGTRLTVL.

The gene calls are TRBV30 and TRBJ1-4, with no clear D. Germline CDR1 reads GTSNPN; CDR2 reads SVGIG (reference sequence). The CDR3 sequence is 11 residues long. V was cut by 1 base and J by 5 bases, with 2 bases left in between. CDR3 coding DNA: TGTGCCTGGAGTGGGAATGAAAAACTGTTTTTT. It translates to CAWSGNEKLFF.

The V call is TRBV20-1, the J call TRBJ1-1; D is unclear. The CDR3 runs to 11 residues. Germline-derived CDR1 and CDR2 are DFQATT and SNEGSKA (reference sequence). V was shortened by 3 bases and J by 4 bases, with 6 bases between the two germline ends. The CDR3 DNA reads as TGCAGTGCTAGGGCGGCCACTGAAGCTTTCTTT. Translation gives CSARAATEAFF.

The V call is TRBV28, the J call TRBJ1-2; D not certain. This CDR3 comprises 12 residues. Trimming took 6 bases from V and 8 from J, leaving 13 bases between them. CDR1 MDHEN and CDR2 SYDVKM come from the germline V gene. CDR3 sequence: CASSPTFHGYTF. The CDR3 coding sequence is TGTGCCAGCAGCCCGACCTTCCACGGCTACACCTTC.

V usage is TRBV25-1 and J usage is TRBJ2-5; TRBD2 might be the D (7 bases). The CDR3 sequence is 15 residues long. Trimming took off 0 bases at V and 5 bases at J, with 13 bases between the two ends. From germline, CDR1 is MGHDK and CDR2 SYGVNS. CDR3 sequence: CASSEYGGPLETQYF. In nucleotides, the CDR3 is TGTGCCAGCAGTGAATACGGGGGGCCCCTGGAGACCCAGTACTTC.

This sequence joins TRBV5-1 and TRBJ2-1; 8 bases match TRBD2. Germline lookup yields CDR1 SGHRS and CDR2 YFSETQ. This CDR3 spans 13 amino acids. The V gene end was trimmed by 4 bases and the J gene end by 8 bases; junction bases not matched to a gene: 5. The CDR3 DNA reads as TGCGCCAGCAGCCCCGGGACTAGGGATGAGCAGTTCTTC. Its translation: CASSPGTRDEQFF.

This chain connects TRBV15 to TRBJ2-3; 10 bases match TRBD2. This CDR3 region has 17 residues. Germline CDR1 LNHNV, CDR2 YYDKDF (reference sequence). Trimming at V came to 1 base and at J to 1 base, leaving 5 bases not matched to a gene. The CDR3 DNA reads TGTGCCACCAGCAGAGGCGTTCTAGCGGGAGGCACAGATACGCAGTATTTT. This encodes CATSRGVLAGGTDTQYF. Using reference TRBV15 and TRBJ2-3 for the parts outside the CDR3, the full variable domain is DAMVIQNPRYQVTQFGKPVTLSCSQTLNHNVMYWYQQKSSQAPKLLFHYYDKDFNNEADTPDNFQSRRPNTSFCFLDIRSPGLGDTAMYLCATSRGVLAGGTDTQYFGPGTRLTVL.

As for this clone: This may stem from a read error, because a much larger clone lies one nucleotide away. The chain combines TRBV5-1 with TRBJ2-7; D might be TRBD2 (6 bases). The V and J ends lost 1 base and 3 bases respectively, with 11 bases between them. CDR3 length equals 14 residues. Germline V gene sequence: CDR1 SGHRS, CDR2 YFSETQ. CDR3 in DNA: TGCGCCAGCAGCTTGTCCGTGGGAGGCTACGAGCAGTACTTC. As protein: CASSLSVGGYEQYF.

The rearrangement joins TRBV6-1 to TRBJ2-7, with D maybe TRBD2 (5 bases). V lost 2 bases and J 3 bases, leaving 14 bases between the germline ends. In germline, CDR1 is MNHNS, CDR2 SASEGT. The CDR3 runs 15 residues. This chain's CDR3 is CASSEHGLQSYEQYF. The CDR3 DNA sequence: TGTGCCAGCAGTGAACACGGACTCCAGAGCTACGAGCAGTACTTC.

The CDR3 coding sequence is TGTGCCAGCAGTTGGATTAGAGGGCAGGGGGATTACAATGAGCAGTTCTTC. Encoded protein: CASSWIRGQGDYNEQFF. V and J are TRBV27 and TRBJ2-1, with TRBD1 matching 7 bases. After removal of 4 bases from V and 4 bases from J, the junction contained 13 bases not matched to a gene. The CDR3 contains 17 residues. Germline V CDR1 and CDR2: MNHEY, SMNVEV (reference sequence).

V usage is TRBV5-1 and J usage is TRBJ1-1, with D unclear. The ends were cut back, 4 bases at V and 8 bases at J, with 12 bases in the middle. The CDR3 runs 12 residues. CDR1 SGHRS and CDR2 YFSETQ come from the germline V gene. The CDR3 loop is CASSGKYGEAFF. In DNA, the CDR3 is TGCGCCAGCAGCGGAAAATATGGAGAAGCTTTCTTT. Looking up the rest from reference TRBV5-1 and TRBJ1-1 gives the full variable domain: KAGVTQTPRYLIKTRGQQVTLSCSPISGHRSVSWYQQTPGQGLQFLFEYFSETQRNKGNFPGRFSGRQFSNSRSEMNVSTLELGDSALYLCASSGKYGEAFFGQGTRLTVV.

The V and J genes are TRBV4-1 and TRBJ2-7; 10 nucleotides line up with TRBD2. The CDR3 sequence is 15 residues long. CDR1 MGHRA and CDR2 YSYEKL come from the germline V gene. V was clipped by 6 bases and J by 3 bases; unmatched bases: 8. The CDR3 bases are TGCGCCAGCAGTCTTCAACTAGCGGGGATCTACGAGCAGTACTTC. Translated, it gives CASSLQLAGIYEQYF.

The chain has TRBV6-5 and TRBJ1-3; D not resolved. Trimming removed 9 bases from V and 0 bases from J, with 12 bases in between. The germline V gene has CDR1 MNHEY and CDR2 SVGAGI. This CDR3 is 14 amino acids long. CDR3 in amino acids: CASRTPGSGNTIYF. The DNA of the CDR3 is TGTGCCAGTCGGACGCCTGGCTCTGGAAACACCATATATTTT.

The chain employs TRBV28 and TRBJ1-4; possible D gene TRBD1, 6 bases. V lost 7 bases to trimming and J lost 7 bases, with 16 bases between them. Germline V gene lookup returns CDR1 MDHEN and CDR2 SYDVKM. This CDR3 region has 14 residues. CDR3 coding DNA: TGTGCCAGCACTTCTCCGGGGGCGGGTGAAAAACTGTTTTTT. It encodes CASTSPGAGEKLFF.

Written as DNA, the CDR3 is TGTGCCAGCAGCGCGGACAGGGTAGGCGAAAAACTGTTTTTT. Translated, it gives CASSADRVGEKLFF. This chain connects TRBV9 to TRBJ1-4, with TRBD1 matching over 8 bases. The germline CDR1 and CDR2 sequences are SGDLS and YYNGEE. The CDR3 is 14 residues long. Trimming took 3 bases from V and 8 from J; bases not matched to a gene: 6.

The rearrangement links TRBV7-6 to TRBJ2-2; 9 nucleotides line up with TRBD2. CDR3 length: 18 residues. V lost 2 bases, J lost 0 bases, and 7 bases stayed unmatched. Per the germline V gene, CDR1 is SGHVS and CDR2 is FNYEAQ. This CDR3 is CASSLHPSGTTNTGELFF. Here the CDR3 DNA reads TGTGCCAGCAGCTTACACCCTAGCGGGACTACGAACACCGGGGAGCTGTTTTTT.

This rearrangement joins TRBV19 to TRBJ2-2; possibly TRBD2 for D (7 bases). The germline V and J ends were trimmed by 8 bases and 3 bases, with 28 bases remaining between them. This CDR3 region has 19 residues. Germline CDR1 and CDR2: LNHDA and SQIVND (reference sequence). The CDR3 loop reads CASRRFKGGASLDTGELFF. As DNA, the CDR3 is TGTGCCAGTCGTCGTTTCAAAGGGGGGGCTTCCTTGGACACCGGGGAGCTGTTTTTT.